This T cell receptor beta chain was identified in a study of Graves' ophthalmopathy and Graves' hyperthyroidism (dated by TCRdb to between 2017 and 2018). Looking at the study overall: Peripheral blood was collected at initial diagnosis, prior to any treatment. The study used TCR beta repertoire signatures to distinguish Graves' ophthalmopathy from Graves' hyperthyroidism and to predict progression to ophthalmopathy. In total, approximately 130 blood samples were TCR-sequenced: roughly 45 ophthalmopathy, some 72 hyperthyroidism and some 17 hyperthyroidism-to-ophthalmopathy patients. To explore V-J signatures distinguishing ophthalmopathy from hyperthyroidism, a discovery set of roughly 100 patients (43 ophthalmopathy, 57 stable hyperthyroidism) was enrolled. An independent validation cohort was composed of some 18 hyperthyroidism patients and around 16 patients who later progressed from hyperthyroidism to ophthalmopathy. In roughly six hyperthyroidism patients, T-cell repertoires of thyroid tissue and blood were compared. Following sample collection, hyperthyroidism patients were given methimazole at a starting dose of 30 mg daily, and ophthalmopathy patients were given high-dose intravenous methylprednisolone. Paper-wide results and their limitations: No statistical method was used to set the sample size in advance, and the investigators knew which group each participant was assigned to. Most expanded thyroid clonotypes with frequency above 0.001 were also detected in blood, suggesting blood repertoires may reflect the thyroid immune response. The 13-signature model separated ophthalmopathy from stable hyperthyroidism with around 90% sensitivity and approximately 83% specificity in cross-validation, and 80%/75% in the test set. In validation, the model predicted ophthalmopathy progression with 55% to 71% sensitivity and roughly 78% specificity; eleven to twelve predicted patients were CT-confirmed with GO in a median of about 6.2 months.

The CDR3 runs 14 amino acids, cysteine and phenylalanine included. The only DNA kept is the CDR3, 42 bases in frame from the first base. For CDR1 and CDR2, the germline V gene lists MNHNS and SASEGT. Trimmed from V: 0 bases; trimmed from J: 5 bases; junction bases lacking a gene match: 3. TCR beta CDR3 regions were amplified from RNA transcripts for repertoire sequencing. A first-round RT-PCR used HTBI primers with the Qiagen OneStep RT-PCR kit, followed by a second-round multiplex PCR, size selection and purification. Libraries were sequenced paired-end with 100 bp reads on an Illumina HiSeq2000. The original methods were these. SOAPnuke was used for read processing, and reads with adapters, uncalled bases, a mean Phred below 15, or no exact constant-primer or identifier match were discarded. COPE v1.2.5 was used to merge the high-quality paired reads. Clonotypes were defined as unique nucleotide sequences and were aligned to IMGT TRB V, D and J references using MiTCR v1.1. Only V-J combinations with frequency above 0.0001 were analysed, covering around 99% of repertoires. A TCR clonal expansion and chaos score per V-J combination was defined as the ratio of F50 clonal expansion to chaos observed in the TCRdist matrix. Welch's t-statistics and random forest were used to narrow the features down to more than 10 V-J combinations, which were then fed into a naive Bayes classifier. Thyroid-blood repertoire similarity was quantified with the Morisita-Horn index. TCRdb passed the public sequencing reads through fastp at Q25 and MiXCR, retaining productive beta sequences. Identical CDR3 protein sequences are pooled into one entry, listed with their most common genes and DNA. For this entry, the V and J calls and clone size follow TCRdb and not the study's own pipeline. This sample gives roughly 300,000 distinct CDR3 sequences in total; under 20% of them show up just once. The leading ten clones occupy about 12% of the sample.

Ophthalmopathy patients were characterized by moderately to severely active disease, a Clinical Activity Score of at least 3, a NOSPECS grade of at least 4, and a disease duration under 3 months. Patients with other autoimmune diseases, uncontrolled infections, pregnancy or lactation were excluded from the study. Diagnosis was based on clinical symptoms, serum thyroxine, TRAb, thyroid ultrasound and orbital computed tomography. Using Ficoll-Paque density gradient centrifugation, PBMCs were isolated from 9 to 10 ml of fresh peripheral blood. Total RNA was extracted using Trizol reagent, and RNA quality was checked on an Agilent 2100 Bioanalyzer. This clonotype appeared many times. This receptor's antigen is unknown. No much larger clone is present one base from it, and per-base qualities are unavailable.

This sequence uses TRBV6-1 and TRBJ1-2; 7 nucleotides in the junction match TRBD1. The receptor was derived from an adult man with Graves' ophthalmopathy. Material for sequencing was peripheral blood. The DNA reads TGTGCCAGCAGTGAAGCGTGGACAGGATATGGCTACACCTTC. It encodes CASSEAWTGYGYTF.